These 3 T cell receptor beta chains originate from one sample sequenced in a study of OX40 agonist ivuxolimab in advanced cancers. The table came from immunoSEQ multiplex PCR; TCRdb's copy has only in-frame clones and leaves some out. The data contain 75,000 to 80,000 clones, 87% of them singletons. Sequencing was performed on CD4+ or CD8+ T cells sorted from blood, taken in a trial of the OX40 agonist ivuxolimab. These receptors were obtained from an adult with an advanced solid tumor such as melanoma, head and neck, liver or kidney cancer.

This chain joins TRBV5-4 and TRBJ2-3; 9 bases are shared with TRBD2. The length of the CDR3 is 14 residues. The ends lost 3 bases at V and 3 bases at J; junction bases unmatched: 2. Germline V gene data show CDR1 as SGHNT and CDR2 as YYREEE (reference sequence). The CDR3 is CASSSGLATDTQYF. In DNA, the CDR3 is TGTGCCAGCAGCTCTGGACTAGCGACAGATACGCAGTATTTT. Full variable domain (outside the CDR3, taken from reference TRBV5-4 and TRBJ2-3): ETGVTQSPTHLIKTRGQQVTLRCSSQSGHNTVSWYQQALGQGPQFIFQYYREEENGRGNFPPRFSGLQFPNYSSELNVNALELDDSALYLCASSSGLATDTQYFGPGTRLTVL.

The chain links TRBV29-1 to TRBJ2-1; 11 bases fit TRBD2. V gave up 6 bases and J gave up 6 bases; unmatched junction bases: 10. This CDR3 is 15 amino acids long. The germline V gene has CDR1 SQVTM and CDR2 ANQGSEA. The CDR3 sequence is CSVVSSGGFLNEQFF. The CDR3 DNA follows: TGCAGCGTGGTATCTAGCGGGGGGTTCCTCAATGAGCAGTTCTTC.

This chain uses TRBV7-2 with TRBJ1-2; the D is unclear. Trimming removed 3 bases from V and 2 bases from J, with 13 bases in between. The CDR3 is 15 residues long. From germline, CDR1 is SGHTA and CDR2 FQGNSA. The CDR3 DNA follows: TGTGCCAGCAGCTTTGGAGCAGTGACGAACTATGGCTACACCTTC. Amino acids: CASSFGAVTNYGYTF. Full variable domain (outside the CDR3, taken from reference TRBV7-2 and TRBJ1-2): GAGVSQSPSNKVTEKGKDVELRCDPISGHTALYWYRQSLGQGLEFLIYFQGNSAPDKSGLPSDRFSAERTGGSVSTLTIQRTQQEDSAVYLCASSFGAVTNYGYTFGSGTRLTVV.